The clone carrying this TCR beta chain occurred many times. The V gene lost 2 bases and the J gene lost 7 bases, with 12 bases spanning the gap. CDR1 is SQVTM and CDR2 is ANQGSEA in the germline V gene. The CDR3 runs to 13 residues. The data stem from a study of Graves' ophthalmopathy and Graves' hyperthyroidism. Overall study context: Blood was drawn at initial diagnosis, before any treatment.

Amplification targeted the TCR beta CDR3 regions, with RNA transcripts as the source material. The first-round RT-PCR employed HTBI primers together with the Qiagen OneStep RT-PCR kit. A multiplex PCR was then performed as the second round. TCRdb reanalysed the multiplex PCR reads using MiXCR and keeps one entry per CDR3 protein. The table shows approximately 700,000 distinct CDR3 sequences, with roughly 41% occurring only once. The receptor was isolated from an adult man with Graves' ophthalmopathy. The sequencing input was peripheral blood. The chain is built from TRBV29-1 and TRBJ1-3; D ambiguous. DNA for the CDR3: TGCAGCGTTGAACGGTTTTTGGAGAACACCATATATTTT. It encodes CSVERFLENTIYF. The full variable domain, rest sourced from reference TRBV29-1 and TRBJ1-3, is SAVISQKPSRDICQRGTSLTIQCQVDSQVTMMFWYRQQPGQSLTLIATANQGSEATYESGFVIDKFPISRPNLTFSTLTVSNMSPEDSSIYLCSVERFLENTIYFGEGSWLTVV.